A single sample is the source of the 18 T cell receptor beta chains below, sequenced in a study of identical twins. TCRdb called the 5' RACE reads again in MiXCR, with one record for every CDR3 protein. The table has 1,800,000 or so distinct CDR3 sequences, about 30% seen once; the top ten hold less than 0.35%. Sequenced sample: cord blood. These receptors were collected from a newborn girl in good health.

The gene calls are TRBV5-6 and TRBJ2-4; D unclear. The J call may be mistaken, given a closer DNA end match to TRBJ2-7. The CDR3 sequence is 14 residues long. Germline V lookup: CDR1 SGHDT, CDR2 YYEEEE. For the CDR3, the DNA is TGTGCCAGCAGCTTAGCGACGGGTTCCTACGAGCAGTACTTC. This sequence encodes CASSLATGSYEQYF.

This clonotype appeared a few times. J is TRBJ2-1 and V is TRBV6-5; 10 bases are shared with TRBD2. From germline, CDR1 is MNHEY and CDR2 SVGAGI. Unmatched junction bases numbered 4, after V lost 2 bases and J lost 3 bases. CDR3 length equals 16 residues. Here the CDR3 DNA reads TGTGCCAGCAGTTACGGAGGACTAGCGGACTACAATGAGCAGTTCTTC. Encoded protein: CASSYGGLADYNEQFF.

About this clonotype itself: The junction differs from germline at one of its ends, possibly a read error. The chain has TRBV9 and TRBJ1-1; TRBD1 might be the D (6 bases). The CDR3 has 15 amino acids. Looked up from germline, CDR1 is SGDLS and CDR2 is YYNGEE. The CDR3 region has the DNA TGCGCCAGCAGCGTAGGGGGGCTTCCGCCCACTGAAGCTTTCTTT. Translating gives CASSVGGLPPTEAFF.

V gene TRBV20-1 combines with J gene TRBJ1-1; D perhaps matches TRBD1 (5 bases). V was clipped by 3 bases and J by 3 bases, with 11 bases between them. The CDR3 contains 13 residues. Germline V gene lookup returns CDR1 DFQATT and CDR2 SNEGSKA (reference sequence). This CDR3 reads CSARGGQDTEAFF. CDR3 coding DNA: TGCAGTGCTAGGGGGGGTCAGGACACTGAAGCTTTCTTT.

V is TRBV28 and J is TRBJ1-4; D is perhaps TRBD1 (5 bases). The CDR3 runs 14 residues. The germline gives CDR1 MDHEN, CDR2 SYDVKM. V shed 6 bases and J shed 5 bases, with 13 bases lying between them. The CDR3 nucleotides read TGTGCCAGCAGGCCCGGGACCTTGAATGAAAAACTGTTTTTT. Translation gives CASRPGTLNEKLFF.

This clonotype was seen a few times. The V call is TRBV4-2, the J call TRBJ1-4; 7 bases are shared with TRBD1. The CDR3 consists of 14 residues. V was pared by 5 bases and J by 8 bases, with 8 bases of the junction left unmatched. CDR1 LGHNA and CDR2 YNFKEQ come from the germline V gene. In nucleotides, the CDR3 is TGTGCCAGCAGCTTCGACAGGGCCGGGGAAAAACTGTTTTTT. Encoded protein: CASSFDRAGEKLFF.

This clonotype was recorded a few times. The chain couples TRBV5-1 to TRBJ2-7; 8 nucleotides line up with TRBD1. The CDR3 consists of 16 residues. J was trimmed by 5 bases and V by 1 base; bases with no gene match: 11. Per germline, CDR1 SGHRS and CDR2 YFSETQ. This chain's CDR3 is CASSLKVATGVNEQYF. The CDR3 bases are TGCGCCAGCAGCTTGAAGGTCGCGACAGGGGTCAACGAGCAGTACTTC. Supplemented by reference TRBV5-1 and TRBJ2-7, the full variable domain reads KAGVTQTPRYLIKTRGQQVTLSCSPISGHRSVSWYQQTPGQGLQFLFEYFSETQRNKGNFPGRFSGRQFSNSRSEMNVSTLELGDSALYLCASSLKVATGVNEQYFGPGTRLTVT.

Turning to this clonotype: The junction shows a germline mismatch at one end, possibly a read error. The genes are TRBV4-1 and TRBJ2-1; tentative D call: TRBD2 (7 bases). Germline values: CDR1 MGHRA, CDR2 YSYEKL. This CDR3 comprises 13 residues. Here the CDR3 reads CASRGARLNGQFF. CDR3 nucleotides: TGCGCCAGCCGGGGGGCACGTCTGAATGGGCAGTTCTTC.

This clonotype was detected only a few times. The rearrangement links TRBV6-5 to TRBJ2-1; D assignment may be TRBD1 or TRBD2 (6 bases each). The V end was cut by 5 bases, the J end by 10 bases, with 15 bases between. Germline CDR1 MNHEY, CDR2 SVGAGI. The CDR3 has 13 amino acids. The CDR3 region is CASSNWGAGEQFF. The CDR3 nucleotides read TGTGCCAGCAGTAACTGGGGGGCAGGGGAGCAGTTCTTC.

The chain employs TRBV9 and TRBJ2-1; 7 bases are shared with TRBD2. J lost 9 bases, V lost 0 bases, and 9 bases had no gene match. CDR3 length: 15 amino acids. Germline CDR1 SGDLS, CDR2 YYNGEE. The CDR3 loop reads CASSVGQRELCEQFF. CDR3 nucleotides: TGTGCCAGCAGCGTAGGCCAGCGGGAACTTTGTGAGCAGTTCTTC.

The DNA of the CDR3 is TGCAGTGCTGGGGGGACCGCCTACAATGAGCAGTACTTC. Translated, it gives CSAGGTAYNEQYF. The chain uses TRBV20-1 and TRBJ2-1; possibly TRBD2 for D (6 bases). The DNA end is more similar to TRBJ2-7, so the J call may be wrong. CDR1 is DFQATT and CDR2 is SNEGSKA in the germline V gene (reference sequence). CDR3 length equals 13 residues.

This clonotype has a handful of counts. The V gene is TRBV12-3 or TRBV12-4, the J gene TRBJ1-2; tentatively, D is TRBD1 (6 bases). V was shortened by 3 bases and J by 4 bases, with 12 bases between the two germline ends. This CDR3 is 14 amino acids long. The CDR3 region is CASSFEGRGYGYTF. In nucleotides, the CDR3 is TGTGCCAGCAGTTTCGAGGGCAGGGGCTATGGCTACACCTTC.

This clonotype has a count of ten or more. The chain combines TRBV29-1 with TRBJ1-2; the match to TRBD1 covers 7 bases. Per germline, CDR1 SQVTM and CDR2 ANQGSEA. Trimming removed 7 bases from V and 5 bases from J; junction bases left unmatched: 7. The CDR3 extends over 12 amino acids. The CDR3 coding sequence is TGCAGCGCCCTAGACAGGGTATATGGCTACACCTTC. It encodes CSALDRVYGYTF. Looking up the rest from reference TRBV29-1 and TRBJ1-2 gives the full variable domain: SAVISQKPSRDICQRGTSLTIQCQVDSQVTMMFWYRQQPGQSLTLIATANQGSEATYESGFVIDKFPISRPNLTFSTLTVSNMSPEDSSIYLCSALDRVYGYTFGSGTRLTVV.

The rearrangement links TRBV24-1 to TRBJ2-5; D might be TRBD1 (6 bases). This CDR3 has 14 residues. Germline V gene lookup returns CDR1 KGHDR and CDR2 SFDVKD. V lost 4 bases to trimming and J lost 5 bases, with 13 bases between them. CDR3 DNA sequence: TGTGCCACCAGTGAGGACAGCCATGGGGAGACCCAGTACTTC. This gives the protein CATSEDSHGETQYF.

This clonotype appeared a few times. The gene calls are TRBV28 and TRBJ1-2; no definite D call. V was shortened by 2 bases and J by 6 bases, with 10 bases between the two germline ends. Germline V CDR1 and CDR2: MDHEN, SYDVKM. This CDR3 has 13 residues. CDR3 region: CASSLNLPDGYTF. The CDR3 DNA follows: TGTGCCAGCAGTTTAAATCTACCCGATGGCTACACCTTC.

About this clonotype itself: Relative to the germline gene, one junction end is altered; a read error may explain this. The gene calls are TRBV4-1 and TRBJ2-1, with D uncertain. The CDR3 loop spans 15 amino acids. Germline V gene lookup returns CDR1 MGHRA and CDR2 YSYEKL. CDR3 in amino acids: CAGSQVMGSPNEQFF. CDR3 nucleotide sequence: TGCGCCGGCAGCCAAGTGATGGGTAGCCCAAATGAGCAGTTCTTC.

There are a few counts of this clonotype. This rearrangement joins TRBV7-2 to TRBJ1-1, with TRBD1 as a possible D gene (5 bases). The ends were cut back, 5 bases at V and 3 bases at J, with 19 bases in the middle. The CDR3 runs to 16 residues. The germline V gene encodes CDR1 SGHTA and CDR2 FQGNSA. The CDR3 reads CASSRAFDRPYTEAFF. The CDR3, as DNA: TGTGCCAGCAGCCGAGCCTTCGACAGACCTTACACTGAAGCTTTCTTT.

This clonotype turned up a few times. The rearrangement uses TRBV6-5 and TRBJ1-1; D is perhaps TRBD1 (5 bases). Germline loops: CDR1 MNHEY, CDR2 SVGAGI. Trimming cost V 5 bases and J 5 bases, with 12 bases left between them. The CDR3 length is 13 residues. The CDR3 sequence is CASSRAQGTEAFF. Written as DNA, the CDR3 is TGTGCCAGCAGTAGGGCCCAGGGAACTGAAGCTTTCTTT.